The 13 T cell receptor beta chains given below trace back to one sample, sequenced in a study of T cell changes during pregnancy in multiple sclerosis. Some clones are missing from TCRdb's copy, which holds only in-frame ones; the method was immunoSEQ multiplex PCR. The table lists about 50,000 clones, approximately 91% of them singletons, with about 0.61% in the top ten. The sample here was CD4+ T cells from peripheral blood mononuclear cells, taken after pregnancy. Receptors were obtained from a female donor in good health, enrolled as a control in a pregnancy study.

The chain couples TRBV6-5 to TRBJ2-2; maybe TRBD2 (5 bases). Deletions cut 6 bases from V and 6 bases from J, with 17 bases between. This CDR3 has 15 amino acids. Germline CDR1 MNHEY, CDR2 SVGAGI. CDR3 amino acids: CASRPRGRLAGELFF. In nucleotides, the CDR3 is TGTGCCAGCAGACCCCGGGGTCGTCTGGCCGGGGAGCTGTTTTTT.

This rearrangement joins TRBV29-1 to TRBJ2-7, with 8 bases identical to TRBD2. V shed 8 bases and J 5 bases; nucleotides not matched to a gene: 11. The germline CDR1 and CDR2 sequences are SQVTM and ANQGSEA. The CDR3 runs 13 residues. The CDR3 DNA reads as TGCAGCACGGTAAGCGGGAGTCGTCACGAGCAGTACTTC. It translates to CSTVSGSRHEQYF.

The chain is built from TRBV5-5 and TRBJ1-1; no definite D call. The ends were cut back, 0 bases at V and 6 bases at J, with 6 bases in the middle. From germline, CDR1 is SGHKS and CDR2 YYEKEE (reference sequence). This CDR3 contains 12 residues. The CDR3 region is CASSLVLAEAFF. CDR3 nucleotides: TGTGCCAGCAGCTTGGTTCTCGCTGAAGCTTTCTTT.

The chain uses TRBV7-2 and TRBJ2-2, with 7 bases identical to TRBD2. The V gene's germline CDR1 is SGHTA and CDR2 FQGNSA. Trimming at V came to 2 bases and at J to 1 base, leaving 1 base not matched to a gene. This CDR3 has 15 residues. The CDR3 sequence: CASSLWGGNTGELFF. DNA of the CDR3: TGTGCCAGCAGCTTATGGGGGGGGAACACCGGGGAGCTGTTTTTT.

V usage is TRBV6-6 and J usage is TRBJ2-1; 9 nucleotides align to TRBD2. The V gene end was trimmed by 4 bases and the J gene end by 4 bases; junction bases not matched to a gene: 8. CDR3 size: 16 residues. Looked up from germline, CDR1 is MNHNY and CDR2 is SVGAGI (reference sequence). The CDR3 DNA follows: TGTGCCAGCAGTTTCCTCCTAGCGGGATCTTACAATGAGCAGTTCTTC. Amino acids: CASSFLLAGSYNEQFF.

The gene calls are TRBV28 and TRBJ2-7, with 7 positions matching TRBD1. Germline V CDR1 and CDR2: MDHEN, SYDVKM. The ends lost 5 bases at V and 0 bases at J; junction bases unmatched: 4. The CDR3 is made up of 14 amino acids. The CDR3 loop reads CASSPRTGSYEQYF. As DNA, the CDR3 is TGTGCCAGCAGTCCCCGGACAGGCTCCTACGAGCAGTACTTC.

This clone was seen only a few times. The chain has TRBV5-4 and TRBJ2-5; D ambiguous. Germline V lookup: CDR1 SGHNT, CDR2 YYREEE (reference sequence). The V end was cut by 4 bases, the J end by 3 bases, with 16 bases between. CDR3 length: 15 residues. The CDR3 loop is CASSDRRNVKETQYF. DNA of the CDR3: TGTGCCAGCAGCGACCGGCGGAACGTGAAAGAGACCCAGTACTTC.

The CDR3 loop is CASSLLEPTDTQYF. CDR3 nucleotides: TGTGCCAGCAGCTTATTAGAACCCACAGATACGCAGTATTTT. V and J are TRBV7-8 and TRBJ2-3; no clear D gene. Deletions cut 2 bases from V and 2 bases from J, with 8 bases between. This CDR3 has 14 amino acids. Germline-derived CDR1 and CDR2 are SGHVS and FQNEAQ.

V usage is TRBV11-2 and J usage is TRBJ2-7; TRBD1 is a possible D gene (5 bases). Germline CDR1 is SGHAT and CDR2 is FQNNGV. The CDR3 consists of 15 residues. The ends were cut back, 3 bases at V and 3 bases at J, with 15 bases in the middle. CDR3 nucleotide sequence: TGTGCCAGCAGCTTGTTGCCAGGGCAGCGCTACGAGCAGTACTTC. Its protein product is CASSLLPGQRYEQYF.

The chain is built from TRBV5-1 and TRBJ1-3; D gene unclear. Germline-derived CDR1 and CDR2 are SGHRS and YFSETQ. V dropped 2 bases and J dropped 2 bases, with 5 bases sitting between them. The CDR3 covers 13 residues. CDR3 coding DNA: TGCGCCAGCAGCTTACAGCCTGGAAACACCATATATTTT. This encodes CASSLQPGNTIYF.

The V gene is TRBV9, the J gene TRBJ2-7; possibly TRBD2 for D (5 bases). CDR3 length: 15 amino acids. In germline, CDR1 is SGDLS, CDR2 YYNGEE. V lost 3 bases and J 4 bases, leaving 17 bases between the germline ends. The chain's CDR3 is CASSEGVEGRYEQYF. CDR3 coding DNA: TGTGCCAGCAGCGAGGGTGTCGAGGGTCGGTACGAGCAGTACTTC.

This chain connects TRBV7-8 to TRBJ2-1; 10 nucleotides agree with TRBD2. CDR3 length: 16 amino acids. The trim removed 5 bases at V and 0 bases at J, leaving 4 bases unmatched. Germline CDR1 reads SGHVS; CDR2 reads FQNEAQ. The CDR3 sequence: CASSRGTSDSYNEQFF. Here the CDR3 DNA reads TGTGCCAGCAGCAGGGGGACTAGCGACTCCTACAATGAGCAGTTCTTC.

The chain recombines TRBV30 with TRBJ2-7; unclear D gene. Looked up from germline, CDR1 is GTSNPN and CDR2 is SVGIG (reference sequence). This CDR3 comprises 14 residues. The V end was cut by 2 bases, the J end by 2 bases, with 13 bases between. CDR3 loop: CAWSYRLVAYEQYF. Here the CDR3 DNA reads TGTGCCTGGAGTTATCGTTTAGTAGCCTACGAGCAGTACTTC.